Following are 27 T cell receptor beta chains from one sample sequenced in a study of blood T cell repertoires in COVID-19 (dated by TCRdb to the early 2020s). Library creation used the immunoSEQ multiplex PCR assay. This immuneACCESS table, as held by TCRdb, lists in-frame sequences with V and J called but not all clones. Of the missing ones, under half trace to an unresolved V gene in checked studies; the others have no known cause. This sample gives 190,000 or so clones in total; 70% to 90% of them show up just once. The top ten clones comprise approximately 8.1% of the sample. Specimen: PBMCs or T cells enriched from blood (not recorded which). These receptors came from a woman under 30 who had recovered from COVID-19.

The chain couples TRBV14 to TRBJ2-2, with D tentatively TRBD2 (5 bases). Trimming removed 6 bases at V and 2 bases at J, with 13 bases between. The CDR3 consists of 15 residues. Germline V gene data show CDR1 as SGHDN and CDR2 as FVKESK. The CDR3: CASRTGSSNTGELFF. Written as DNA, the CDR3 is TGTGCCAGCAGAACGGGGTCTTCAAACACCGGGGAGCTGTTTTTT.

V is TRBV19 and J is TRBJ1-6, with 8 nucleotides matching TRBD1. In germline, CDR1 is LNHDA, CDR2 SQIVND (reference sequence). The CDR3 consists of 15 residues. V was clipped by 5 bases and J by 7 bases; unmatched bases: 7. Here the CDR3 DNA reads TGTGCCAGTAGTGTCTGGGACAGGCCAAATTCACCCCTCCACTTT. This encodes CASSVWDRPNSPLHF.

The CDR3 nucleotides are TGTGCCAGCAGCCAAGGGCCACGGGGGGGCCTCTACGAGCAGTACTTC. This sequence encodes CASSQGPRGGLYEQYF. The V and J genes are TRBV3-1 (or the pseudogene TRBV3-2) and TRBJ2-7, with 8 bases identical to TRBD2. The CDR3 loop spans 16 amino acids. J was trimmed by 3 bases and V by 1 base; bases with no gene match: 8. Germline loops: CDR1 LGHDT, CDR2 YNNKEL (reference sequence).

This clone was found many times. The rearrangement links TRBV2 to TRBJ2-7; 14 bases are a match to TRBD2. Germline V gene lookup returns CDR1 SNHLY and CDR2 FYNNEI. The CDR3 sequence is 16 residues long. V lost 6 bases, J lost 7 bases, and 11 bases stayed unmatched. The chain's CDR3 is CASSKQTSGGAGEQYF. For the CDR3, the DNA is TGTGCCAGCAGCAAGCAGACTAGCGGGGGGGCCGGTGAGCAGTACTTC.

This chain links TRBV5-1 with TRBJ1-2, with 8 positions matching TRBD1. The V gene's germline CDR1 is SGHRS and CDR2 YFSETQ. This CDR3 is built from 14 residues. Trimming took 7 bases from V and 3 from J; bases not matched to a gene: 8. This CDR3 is CASGPETGDYGYTF. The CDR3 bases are TGCGCCAGCGGTCCGGAGACAGGGGACTATGGCTACACCTTC.

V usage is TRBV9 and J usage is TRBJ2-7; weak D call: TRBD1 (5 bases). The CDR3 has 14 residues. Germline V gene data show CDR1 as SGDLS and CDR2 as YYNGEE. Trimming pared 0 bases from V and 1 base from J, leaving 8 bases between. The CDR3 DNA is TGTGCCAGCAGCGTAGAAGGGGATTCCTACGAGCAGTACTTC. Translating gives CASSVEGDSYEQYF.

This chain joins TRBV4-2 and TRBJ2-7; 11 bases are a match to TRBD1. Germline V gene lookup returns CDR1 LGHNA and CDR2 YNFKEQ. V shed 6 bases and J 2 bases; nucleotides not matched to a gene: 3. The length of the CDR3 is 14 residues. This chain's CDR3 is CASRPGQGAYEQYF. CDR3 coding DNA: TGTGCCAGCAGACCGGGACAGGGGGCCTACGAGCAGTACTTC.

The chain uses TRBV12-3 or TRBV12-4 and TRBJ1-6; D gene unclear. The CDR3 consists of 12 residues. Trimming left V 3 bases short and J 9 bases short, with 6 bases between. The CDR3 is CASSFSGSPLHF. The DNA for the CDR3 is TGTGCCAGCAGTTTTTCCGGTTCACCCCTCCACTTT.

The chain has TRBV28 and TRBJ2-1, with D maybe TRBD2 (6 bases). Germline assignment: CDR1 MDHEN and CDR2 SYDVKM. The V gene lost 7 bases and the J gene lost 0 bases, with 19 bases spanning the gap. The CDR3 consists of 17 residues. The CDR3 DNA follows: TGTGCCAGCACCACACTGGACGCGGGGAGCTCCTACAATGAGCAGTTCTTC. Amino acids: CASTTLDAGSSYNEQFF. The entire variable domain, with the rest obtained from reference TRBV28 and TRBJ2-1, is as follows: DVKVTQSSRYLVKRTGEKVFLECVQDMDHENMFWYRQDPGLGLRLIYFSYDVKMKEKGDIPEGYSVSREKKERFSLILESASTNQTSMYLCASTTLDAGSSYNEQFFGPGTRLTVL.

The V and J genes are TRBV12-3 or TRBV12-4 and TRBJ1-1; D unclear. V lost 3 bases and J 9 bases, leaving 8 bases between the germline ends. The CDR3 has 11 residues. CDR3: CASSFGLKAFF. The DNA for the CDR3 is TGTGCCAGCAGTTTCGGACTTAAAGCTTTCTTT.

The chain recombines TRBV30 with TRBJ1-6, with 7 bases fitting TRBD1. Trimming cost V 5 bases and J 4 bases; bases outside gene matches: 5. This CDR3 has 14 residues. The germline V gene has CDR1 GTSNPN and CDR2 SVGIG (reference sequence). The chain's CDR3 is CAWARGQYNSPLHF. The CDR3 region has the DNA TGTGCCTGGGCTCGGGGACAGTATAATTCACCCCTCCACTTT.

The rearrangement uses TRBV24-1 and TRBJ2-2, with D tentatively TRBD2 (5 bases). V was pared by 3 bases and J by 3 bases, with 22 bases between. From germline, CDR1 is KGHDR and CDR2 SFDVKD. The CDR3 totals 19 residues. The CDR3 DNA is TGTGCCACCAGTGATATCGTTAGCGCAGTCAGAAAGGACACCGGGGAGCTGTTTTTT. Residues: CATSDIVSAVRKDTGELFF.

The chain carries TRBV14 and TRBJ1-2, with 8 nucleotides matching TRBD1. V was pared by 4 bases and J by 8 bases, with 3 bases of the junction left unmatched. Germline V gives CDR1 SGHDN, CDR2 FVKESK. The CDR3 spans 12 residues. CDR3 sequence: CASSRTGYGYTF. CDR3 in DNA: TGTGCCAGCAGCCGGACAGGGTACGGCTACACCTTC. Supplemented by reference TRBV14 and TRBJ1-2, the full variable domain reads EAGVTQFPSHSVIEKGQTVTLRCDPISGHDNLYWYRRVMGKEIKFLLHFVKESKQDESGMPNNRFLAERTGGTYSTLKVQPAELEDSGVYFCASSRTGYGYTFGSGTRLTVV.

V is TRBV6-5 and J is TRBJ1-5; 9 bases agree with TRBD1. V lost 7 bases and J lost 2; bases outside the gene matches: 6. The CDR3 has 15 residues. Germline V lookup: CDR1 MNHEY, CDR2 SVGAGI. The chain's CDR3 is CASIRGQGRNQPQHF. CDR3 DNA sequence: TGTGCCAGCATCAGAGGACAGGGGCGCAATCAGCCCCAGCATTTT.

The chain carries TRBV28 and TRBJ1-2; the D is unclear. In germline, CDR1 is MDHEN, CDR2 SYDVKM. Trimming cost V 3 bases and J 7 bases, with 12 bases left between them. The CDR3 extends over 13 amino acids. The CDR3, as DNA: TGTGCCAGCAGTTTTACGAGTTTTGGTGGCTACACCTTC. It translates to CASSFTSFGGYTF.

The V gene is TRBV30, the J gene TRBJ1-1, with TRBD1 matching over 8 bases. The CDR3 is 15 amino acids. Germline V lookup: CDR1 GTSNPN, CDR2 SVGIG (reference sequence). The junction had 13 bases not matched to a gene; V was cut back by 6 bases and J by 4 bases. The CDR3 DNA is TGTGCCTGTCCAAAGGGGACAGGCGCTAGCACTGAAGCTTTCTTT. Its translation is CACPKGTGASTEAFF.

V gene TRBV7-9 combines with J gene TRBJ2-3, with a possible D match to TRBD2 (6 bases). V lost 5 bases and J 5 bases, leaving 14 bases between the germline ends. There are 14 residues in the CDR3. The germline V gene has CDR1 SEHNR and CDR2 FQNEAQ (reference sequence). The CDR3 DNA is TGTGCCAGCAGCGTAACGGGGGTGGTAGATACGCAGTATTTT. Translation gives CASSVTGVVDTQYF.

The CDR3 DNA sequence: TGTGCCAGTGACAGGGCAGATCAGCCCCAGCATTTT. Translating it yields CASDRADQPQHF. The chain is built from TRBV6-6 and TRBJ1-5, with 7 positions matching TRBD1. The germline CDR1 and CDR2 sequences are MNHNY and SVGAGI (reference sequence). With V trimmed by 9 bases and J by 5 bases, 4 bases remained unmatched. This CDR3 contains 12 residues.

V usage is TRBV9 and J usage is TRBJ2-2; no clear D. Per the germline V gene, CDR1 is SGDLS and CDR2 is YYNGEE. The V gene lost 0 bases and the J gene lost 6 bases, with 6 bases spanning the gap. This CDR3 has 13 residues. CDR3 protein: CASSVDGSGELFF. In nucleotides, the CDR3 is TGTGCCAGCAGCGTAGATGGCTCCGGGGAGCTGTTTTTT.

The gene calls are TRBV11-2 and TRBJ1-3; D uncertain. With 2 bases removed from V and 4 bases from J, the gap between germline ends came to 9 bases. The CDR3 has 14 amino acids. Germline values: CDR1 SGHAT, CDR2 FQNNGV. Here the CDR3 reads CASSLKSIGNTIYF. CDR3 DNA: TGTGCCAGCAGCTTAAAATCCATCGGAAACACCATATATTTT.

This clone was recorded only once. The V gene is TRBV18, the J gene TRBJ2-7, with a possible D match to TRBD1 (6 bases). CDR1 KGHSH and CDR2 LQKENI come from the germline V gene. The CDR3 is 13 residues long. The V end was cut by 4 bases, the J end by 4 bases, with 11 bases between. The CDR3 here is CASSLGQKYEQYF. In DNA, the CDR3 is TGTGCCAGCTCACTAGGACAGAAATACGAGCAGTACTTC. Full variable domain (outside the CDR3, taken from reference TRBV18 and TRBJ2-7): NAGVMQNPRHLVRRRGQEARLRCSPMKGHSHVYWYRQLPEEGLKFMVYLQKENIIDESGMPKERFSAEFPKEGPSILRIQQVVRGDSAAYFCASSLGQKYEQYFGPGTRLTVT.

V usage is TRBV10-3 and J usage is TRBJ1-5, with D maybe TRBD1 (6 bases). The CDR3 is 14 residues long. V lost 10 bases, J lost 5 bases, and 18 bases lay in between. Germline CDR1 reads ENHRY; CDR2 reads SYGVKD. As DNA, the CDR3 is TGTGCCAGCGGGGGGGGCGGTGGTGATCAGCCCCAGCATTTT. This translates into CASGGGGGDQPQHF.

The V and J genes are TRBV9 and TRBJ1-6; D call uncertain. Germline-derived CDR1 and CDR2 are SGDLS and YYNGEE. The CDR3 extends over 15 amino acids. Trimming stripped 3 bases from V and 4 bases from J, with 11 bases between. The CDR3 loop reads CASSGPRGYNSPLHF. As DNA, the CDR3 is TGTGCCAGCAGCGGGCCCCGTGGTTATAATTCACCCCTCCACTTT. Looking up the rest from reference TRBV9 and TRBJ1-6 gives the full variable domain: DSGVTQTPKHLITATGQRVTLRCSPRSGDLSVYWYQQSLDQGLQFLIQYYNGEERAKGNILERFSAQQFPDLHSELNLSSLELGDSALYFCASSGPRGYNSPLHFGNGTRLTVT.

The CDR3 region is CASGTPTTQGTEAFF. CDR3 DNA sequence: TGTGCCAGCGGCACACCTACGACCCAGGGGACTGAAGCTTTCTTT. This chain links TRBV21-1 with TRBJ1-1; the D call of TRBD1 is as the table states it, not checked on the DNA. TRBV21-1 is a pseudogene segment. The CDR3 sequence is 15 residues long.

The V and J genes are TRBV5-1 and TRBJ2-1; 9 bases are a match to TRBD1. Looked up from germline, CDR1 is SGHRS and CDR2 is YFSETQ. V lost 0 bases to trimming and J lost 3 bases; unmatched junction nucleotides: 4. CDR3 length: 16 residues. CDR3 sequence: CASSLGGQGRYNEQFF. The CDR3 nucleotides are TGCGCCAGCAGCTTGGGGGGACAGGGCCGCTACAATGAGCAGTTCTTC.

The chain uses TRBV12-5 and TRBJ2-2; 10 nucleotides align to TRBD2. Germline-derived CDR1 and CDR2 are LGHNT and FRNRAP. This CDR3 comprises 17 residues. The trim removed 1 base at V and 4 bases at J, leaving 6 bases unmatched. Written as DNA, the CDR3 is TGTGCTAGTGGTTTGGCGGGGACTAGCGATGTCACCGGGGAGCTGTTTTTT. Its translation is CASGLAGTSDVTGELFF.

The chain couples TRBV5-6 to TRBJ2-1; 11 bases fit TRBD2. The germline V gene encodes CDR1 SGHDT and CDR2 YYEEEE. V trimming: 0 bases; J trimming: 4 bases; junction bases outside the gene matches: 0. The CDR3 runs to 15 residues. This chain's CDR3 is CASSLGLAGYNEQFF. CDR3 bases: TGTGCCAGCAGCTTGGGACTAGCGGGGTACAATGAGCAGTTCTTC.